This TCR beta chain was documented in a study of CD8+CD57+ T cells in acquired aplastic anemia (dated by TCRdb to 2017 to 2018). Looking at the study overall: DNA extracted from sorted CD4+ and CD8+ cells had a mean of roughly 3.4 ug, with a range of roughly 0.17 to 27.4 ug. CD8+CD57+ expansion was defined as a frequency above the mean frequency observed in healthy subjects.

To note about this clonotype: No cognate antigen has been identified for it. No base qualities exist here, and no much larger clone lies one base off it.

TCR beta VDJ combination and CDR3 sequence profiling used genomic DNA as the template. An Illumina HiSeq 2000 was the platform used for TCR repertoire sequencing. Per the original workflow: TRBV/TRBJ rearrangement plots, CDR3 size and DJ length profiles, and Simpson's diversity index were used to evaluate the repertoires. The immunodominant clone was defined as the most abundant DNA sequence in deep sequencing data. CDR3 amino acid sequences were checked for sharing across subjects and were also compared against the VDJdb database and published repertoires. TCRdb reprocessed the public reads (quality trimming at Q25 with fastp, clone calling with MiXCR) and kept in-frame beta chains. Rows with one shared CDR3 protein collapse into an entry with the most common genes and DNA. The V and J calls were determined by TCRdb, not by the authors. The sample has some 160,000 distinct CDR3 sequences on record, around 52% of them singletons. The ten top clones hold 25% to 35% of the sample.

The CDR3, cysteine through phenylalanine, is 15 amino acids long. CDR3 DNA is the only sequence kept; it has 45 bases, read in frame from the first base. CDR1 and CDR2 are drawn from the germline V gene: WSHSY, SAAADI. The germline V end is reduced by 8 bases and the J end by 3 bases; junction bases left unmatched: 10. Here is what the overall study found, with its caveats: No significant difference in CD8+ Simpson's diversity was found between patients and healthy controls (P=0.060). Although 25 to 30 CD8+ CDR3 sequences were shared by patients and controls, these sequences appeared highly expressed in patients and within the immunodominant clones of patients.

Patients chosen for sequencing had shown expansion of CD8+CD57+ cells by flow cytometry. All patients had severe acquired aplastic anemia diagnosed by International Study of Aplastic Anemia and Agranulocytosis and Camitta criteria. Patients had received no therapy at the time of blood sampling. The study deep-sequenced TCR repertoires of sorted CD4+ and CD8+ blood T cells from severe aplastic anemia patients and healthy subjects. In the USA, patient enrollment took place under clinicaltrials.gov protocols 00001620, 01623167, 00001397, 00071045, 00081523 and 00961064. Ficoll-Paque density gradient centrifugation was used to isolate peripheral blood mononuclear cells. Before DNA was extracted, CD4+ and CD8+ T cells were sorted using either FACS or magnetic beads.

Material for sequencing was sorted CD4+, CD8+, or CD8+CD57+ T cells (not recorded which) from PBMCs. The rearrangement combines TRBV10-2 with TRBJ1-2, with 9 junctional bases fitting TRBD1. The origin of this receptor is a human donor with aplastic anemia. Here the CDR3 is given as CASGHAGQGYYGYTF. Here is the DNA: TGCGCCAGCGGGCACGCGGGACAGGGTTACTATGGCTACACCTTC.